This T cell receptor (beta chain) was observed in a study of shared clonotypes between healthy human individuals. Study observations and caveats: Sequencing depth was a factor that was expected to affect clonotype sharing among donors.

The authors loaded about 200 ng DNA, roughly 33,000 T cell genomes, into sorted-subset replicate PCRs. Profiling relied on immunoSEQ multiplex PCR, and the TCRdb table lists in-frame clones only, not all of them. This sample yields hundreds of thousands of clones, of which more than 70% are seen a single time; around 1.8% belongs to the top ten. Details on this clone: The antigen is unknown.

V lost 1 base and J lost 6, with 17 bases in between. This CDR3 region has 16 residues. CDR1 is KGHSH and CDR2 is LQKENI in the germline V gene. This chain links TRBV18 with TRBJ2-3; a possible D gene is TRBD2 (6 bases). Sequenced sample: memory CD4+ T cells sorted from blood. Subset: CD45RA-negative fraction. The sequence derives from a woman between 25 and 40 years old in good health. CDR3 nucleotides: TGTGCCAGCTCACCACGAGGACGGGAGCTCGGGGATACGCAGTATTTT. This translates into CASSPRGRELGDTQYF. Supplemented by reference TRBV18 and TRBJ2-3, the full variable domain reads NAGVMQNPRHLVRRRGQEARLRCSPMKGHSHVYWYRQLPEEGLKFMVYLQKENIIDESGMPKERFSAEFPKEGPSILRIQQVVRGDSAAYFCASSPRGRELGDTQYFGPGTRLTVL.